This section outlines one TCR beta chain sequence together with its context. Its antigen is not identified. Given a much more abundant clone one base away, this may be a read error. The data derive from a study of early T cells in non-severe SARS-CoV-2 infection. In the study overall: It was bulk RNA from unsorted whole blood that was sequenced, and the chains were unpaired. General observations from the study: VDJdb matching skewed toward anti-spike CD8 responses, missing private and CD4 specificities.

Attached unique molecular identifiers marked individual cDNA molecules. TCRdb independently ran MiXCR on the 5' RACE reads; one entry per CDR3 protein. The table records 98,000 or so distinct CDR3 sequences, 12% of them present only once. The germline gives CDR1 GTSNPN, CDR2 SVGIG (reference sequence). With 2 bases removed from V and 3 bases from J, the gap between germline ends came to 16 bases. CDR3 length: 15 residues. The chain recombines TRBV30 with TRBJ1-1, with D unresolved. The material sequenced was whole blood. This receptor was taken from an adult who was a healthcare worker with PCR-confirmed SARS-CoV-2 infection or an uninfected control (not recorded which). In DNA form, the CDR3 reads TGTGCCTGGAGTAGCTGGGGAGGGAGGGACACTGAAGCTTTCTTT. Translation: CAWSSWGGRDTEAFF.